This T cell receptor (beta chain) was captured in a study of blood T cell repertoires in COVID-19. The protocol was immunoSEQ multiplex PCR, while the TCRdb copy is restricted to in-frame clones and leaves out a portion. The sample contains approximately 200,000 clones, around 84% of which appear only once. The ends were cut back, 7 bases at V and 1 base at J, with 19 bases in the middle. The V gene's germline CDR1 is LNHDA and CDR2 SQIVND (reference sequence). The length of the CDR3 is 16 residues. Sequencing input: PBMCs or T cells enriched from blood (not recorded which). This chain uses TRBV19 with TRBJ1-1; the D gene is possibly TRBD1 (5 bases). This clonotype originated in a man aged 35 to 55 who had recovered from COVID-19. The CDR3 here is CASNPQPGMGNTEAFF. CDR3 in DNA: TGTGCCAGTAATCCCCAACCAGGGATGGGGAACACTGAAGCTTTCTTT.